Listed below are T cell receptor beta chains from one sample, sequenced in a study of shared clonotypes between healthy human individuals. Clones were read by immunoSEQ multiplex PCR, and TCRdb kept only the in-frame ones, dropping some. Of some 2,400,000 clones listed, 95% are singletons. The sample comprised naive CD4+ T cells sorted from blood. The receptors stem from a young man in good health. Both conserved end residues are trimmed from each CDR3. Fields, in order: J gene, V gene, D gene, CDR3 protein. D genes are given only for firm matches.

TRBJ1-2 TRBV5-4 . ASSLDVYGYT
TRBJ2-6 TRBV6-5 TRBD1 ASSYRGPGANVLT
TRBJ2-2 TRBV5-1 . ASMDRNTGELF
TRBJ1-5 TRBV28 TRBD1 ASILDREGQPQH
TRBJ1-2 TRBV6-1 . ASSVGSSAFSGYT
TRBJ1-4 TRBV30 TRBD1 ALQGVWGEKLF
TRBJ1-2 TRBV7-8 TRBD1 ASSLAQGIYGYT
TRBJ2-7 TRBV7-9 . ASSARWDEQY
TRBJ1-3 TRBV6-1 . ASSATSSGNTIY
TRBJ2-5 TRBV6-1 TRBD1 AIRQGVVSVETQY
TRBJ1-3 TRBV6-4 . ASSDLQGSGNTIY
TRBJ1-1 TRBV6-1 . ASSEVPGLVSEAF
TRBJ1-5 TRBV27 . ASSLGGGGSNQPQH
TRBJ1-2 TRBV18 TRBD1 ASSEDRNYGYT
TRBJ2-7 TRBV18 . ASSPQDEQY
TRBJ2-5 TRBV30 . AWSGAPETIQETQY
TRBJ2-3 TRBV10-3 . AIRGGPTDTQY